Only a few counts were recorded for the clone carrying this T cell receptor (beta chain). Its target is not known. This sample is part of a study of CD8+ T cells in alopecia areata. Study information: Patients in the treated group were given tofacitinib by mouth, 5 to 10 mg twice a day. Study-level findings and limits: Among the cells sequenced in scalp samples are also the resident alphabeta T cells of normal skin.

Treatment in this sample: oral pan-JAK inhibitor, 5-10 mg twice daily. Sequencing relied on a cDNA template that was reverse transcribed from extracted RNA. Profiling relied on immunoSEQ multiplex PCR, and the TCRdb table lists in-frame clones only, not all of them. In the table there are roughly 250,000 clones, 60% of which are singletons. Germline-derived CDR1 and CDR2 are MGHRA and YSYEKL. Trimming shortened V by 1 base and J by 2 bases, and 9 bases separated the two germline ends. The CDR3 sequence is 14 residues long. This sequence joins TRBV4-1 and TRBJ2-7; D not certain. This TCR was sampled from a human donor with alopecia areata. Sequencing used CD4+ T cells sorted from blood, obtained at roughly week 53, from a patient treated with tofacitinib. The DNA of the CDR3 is TGCGCCAGCAGCCAAGGTGTCGCTGCCTACGAGCAGTACTTC. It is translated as CASSQGVAAYEQYF.